These 9 T cell receptor beta chains came from one sample sequenced in a study of T cells after yellow fever vaccination. TCRdb independently ran MiXCR on the 5' RACE reads; one entry per CDR3 protein. Here the sample spans a few hundred thousand distinct CDR3 sequences, roughly a sixth being singletons. The material was PBMCs, obtained about 5 days after the first yellow fever vaccination. The receptors derive from a man between 18 and 29 years old who received the YFV17D yellow fever vaccine.

This clonotype has only a few counts. The V gene is TRBV4-2, the J gene TRBJ1-2, with unresolved D. Trimming left V 4 bases short and J 2 bases short, with 14 bases between. This CDR3 has 15 residues. Germline V gene sequence: CDR1 LGHNA, CDR2 YNFKEQ. The CDR3 protein is CASSPLSGGNYGYTF. The CDR3 coding sequence is TGTGCCAGCAGCCCGTTATCCGGCGGCAACTATGGCTACACCTTC.

The chain has TRBV6-1 and TRBJ1-2; 11 bases are a match to TRBD1. Germline V gene data show CDR1 as MNHNS and CDR2 as SASEGT. V shed 8 bases, J shed 8 bases, and the junction held 7 bases outside the gene matches. The CDR3 sequence is 13 residues long. CDR3 DNA: TGTGCCAGCGGCTGGACAGGGGGCTTGGGCTACACCTTC. Encoded protein: CASGWTGGLGYTF.

The chain uses TRBV27 and TRBJ1-2, with D unresolved. CDR3 length equals 14 residues. The germline gives CDR1 MNHEY, CDR2 SMNVEV (reference sequence). V lost 5 bases, J lost 0 bases, and 10 bases lay in between. CDR3 in amino acids: CASSPSGTNYGYTF. CDR3 nucleotide sequence: TGTGCCAGCAGTCCCTCCGGTACTAACTATGGCTACACCTTC.

The chain carries TRBV15 and TRBJ1-1; possibly TRBD1 for D (5 bases). CDR1 is LNHNV and CDR2 is YYDKDF in the germline V gene (reference sequence). Trimming took off 0 bases at V and 7 bases at J, with 12 bases between the two ends. The CDR3 consists of 14 residues. The CDR3 DNA is TGTGCCACCAGCAGAGAGGGGTTGCAGGGTGAAGCTTTCTTT. Its translation: CATSREGLQGEAFF.

Only a few counts were recorded for this clonotype. The chain employs TRBV11-2 and TRBJ2-1; tentatively, D is TRBD1 (5 bases). The CDR3 extends over 11 amino acids. V dropped 1 base and J dropped 12 bases, with 7 bases sitting between them. Germline CDR1 is SGHAT and CDR2 is FQNNGV. DNA of the CDR3: TGTGCCAGCAGCTTAGGGGGCATGCAGTTCTTC. It translates to CASSLGGMQFF.

This clonotype appeared a few times. This chain joins TRBV3-1 and TRBJ1-2; D is possibly TRBD1 (6 bases). This CDR3 is built from 13 residues. V lost 4 bases to trimming and J lost 8 bases, with 14 bases between them. CDR1 is LGHDT and CDR2 is YNNKEL in the germline V gene (reference sequence). Here the CDR3 DNA reads TGTGCCAGCAGCCCCCGACTGGGGGCGGGCTACACCTTC. This gives the protein CASSPRLGAGYTF.

This chain links TRBV2 with TRBJ1-5, with D tentatively TRBD1 (6 bases). Germline V gene lookup returns CDR1 SNHLY and CDR2 FYNNEI. There are 14 residues in the CDR3. Trimming pared 1 base from V and 6 bases from J, leaving 10 bases between. DNA of the CDR3: TGTGCCAGCAGTGAAGAACCAGGGGCTCAGCCCCAGCATTTT. Translated, it gives CASSEEPGAQPQHF.

This clonotype appeared a few times. The V call is TRBV4-1, the J call TRBJ1-1; a possible D gene is TRBD1 (6 bases). Trimming removed 7 bases from V and 5 bases from J, with 20 bases in between. The CDR3 length is 15 residues. CDR1 MGHRA and CDR2 YSYEKL come from the germline V gene. The CDR3 loop is CASTWGQVELTEAFF. The CDR3 nucleotides are TGCGCCAGCACATGGGGGCAGGTTGAATTAACTGAAGCTTTCTTT.

This clonotype showed up just a few times. V is TRBV6-5 and J is TRBJ1-2, with D possibly TRBD1 on 5 matching bases. CDR1 is MNHEY, CDR2 SVGAGI, per germline. There are 18 residues in the CDR3. Trimming cost V 0 bases and J 4 bases, with 21 bases left between them. The CDR3 loop reads CASSYSGGKKGRGYGYTF. The CDR3 coding sequence is TGTGCCAGCAGTTACTCTGGGGGAAAAAAGGGGAGAGGCTATGGCTACACCTTC.